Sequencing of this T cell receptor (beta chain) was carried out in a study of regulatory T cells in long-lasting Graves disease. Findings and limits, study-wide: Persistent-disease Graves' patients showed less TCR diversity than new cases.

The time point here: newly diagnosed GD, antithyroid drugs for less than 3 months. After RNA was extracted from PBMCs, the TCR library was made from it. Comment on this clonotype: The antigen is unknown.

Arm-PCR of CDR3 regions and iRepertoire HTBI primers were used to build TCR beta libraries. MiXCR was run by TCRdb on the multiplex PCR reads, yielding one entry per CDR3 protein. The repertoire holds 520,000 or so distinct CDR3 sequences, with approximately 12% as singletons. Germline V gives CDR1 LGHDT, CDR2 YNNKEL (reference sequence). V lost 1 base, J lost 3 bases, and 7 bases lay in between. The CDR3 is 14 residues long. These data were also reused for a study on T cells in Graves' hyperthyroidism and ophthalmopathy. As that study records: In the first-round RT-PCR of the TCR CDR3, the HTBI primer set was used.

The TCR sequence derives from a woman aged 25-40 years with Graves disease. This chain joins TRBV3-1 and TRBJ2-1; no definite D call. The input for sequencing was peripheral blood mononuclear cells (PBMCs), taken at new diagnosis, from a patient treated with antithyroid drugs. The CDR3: CASSQGGYYNEQFF. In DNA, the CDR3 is TGTGCCAGCAGCCAAGGTGGCTACTACAATGAGCAGTTCTTC.